This entry features one TCR beta chain sequence. Method: immunoSEQ multiplex PCR; TCRdb's copy keeps in-frame clones and lacks some. The data contain 350,000 to 550,000 clones, roughly 85% of them singletons. The data stem from a study of blood T cell repertoires in COVID-19. Germline CDR1 is SNHLY and CDR2 is FYNNEI. This CDR3 is built from 15 residues. Trimming took 7 bases from V and 6 from J, leaving 19 bases between them. The gene calls are TRBV2 and TRBJ1-5; possibly TRBD1 for D (6 bases). The sample consisted of PBMCs or T cells enriched from blood (not recorded which). The TCR was taken from a woman between 18 and 29 years old with acute COVID-19. CDR3 loop: CASTDLGGGIQPQHF. The CDR3 bases are TGTGCCAGCACCGACCTGGGAGGGGGGATTCAGCCCCAGCATTTT.